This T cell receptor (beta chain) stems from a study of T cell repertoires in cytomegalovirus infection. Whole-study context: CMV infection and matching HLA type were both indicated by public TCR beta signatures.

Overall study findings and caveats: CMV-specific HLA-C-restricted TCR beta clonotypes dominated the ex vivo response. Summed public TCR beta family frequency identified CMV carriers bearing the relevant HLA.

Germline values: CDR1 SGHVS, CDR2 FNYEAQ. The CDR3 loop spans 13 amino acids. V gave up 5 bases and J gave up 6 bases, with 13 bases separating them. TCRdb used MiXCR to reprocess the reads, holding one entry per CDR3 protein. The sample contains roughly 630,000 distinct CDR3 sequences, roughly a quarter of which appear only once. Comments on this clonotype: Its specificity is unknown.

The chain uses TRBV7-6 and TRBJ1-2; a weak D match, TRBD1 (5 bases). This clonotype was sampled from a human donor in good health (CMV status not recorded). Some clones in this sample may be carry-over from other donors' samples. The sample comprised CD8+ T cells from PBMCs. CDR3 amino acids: CASSMGGGDGYTF. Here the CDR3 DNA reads TGTGCCAGCAGCATGGGGGGGGGTGATGGCTACACCTTC.